A single sample is the source of the 9 T cell receptor beta chains below, sequenced in a study of vaccination and CD4 T cells after COVID-19. Treatment denoted: approximately 10-day PBMC culture with coronavirus spike peptide pools or control peptides (ViraFEST assay). Investigators obtained the unexposed donor's CD4+ T cells before the COVID-19 pandemic (2011-2018). Antigens for these TCRs are unknown. Researchers used the Oncomine TCR Beta short-read assay to sequence DNA from cultured CD4+ T cells. The genomic DNA was obtained from cultured CD4+ T cells by extraction with the QIAamp micro DNA kit. TCRdb analysed the PCR reads with MiXCR anew, one entry per CDR3 protein. The repertoire consists of some 9,900 distinct CDR3 sequences, with approximately 31% occurring once and the leading ten covering 13%. Sequences were obtained from CD4+ T cells from blood, cultured in vitro. The receptors were gathered from a human donor in good health.

A few counts support this clonotype. The gene calls are TRBV5-6 and TRBJ2-7; 8 bases match TRBD2. The CDR3 covers 13 residues. V dropped 6 bases and J dropped 3; count of bases not matched to a gene: 5. Per the germline V gene, CDR1 is SGHDT and CDR2 is YYEEEE. The CDR3 is CASTSGSLYEQYF. Here the CDR3 DNA reads TGTGCCAGCACCAGCGGGAGCCTCTACGAGCAGTACTTC. The full variable domain, its missing parts supplied by reference TRBV5-6 and TRBJ2-7, is DAGVTQSPTHLIKTRGQQVTLRCSPKSGHDTVSWYQQALGQGPQFIFQYYEEEERQRGNFPDRFSGHQFPNYSSELNVNALLLGDSALYLCASTSGSLYEQYFGPGTRLTVT.

This clonotype was seen a handful of times. The chain has TRBV10-3 and TRBJ2-7, with 7 positions matching TRBD1. V lost 8 bases to trimming and J lost 0 bases; unmatched junction nucleotides: 7. The CDR3 is made up of 14 amino acids. Germline CDR1 and CDR2: ENHRY and SYGVKD. The CDR3 sequence is CAIFAGQDSYEQYF. The CDR3 DNA follows: TGTGCCATCTTCGCCGGACAGGACTCCTACGAGCAGTACTTC.

The sample holds a few counts of this clonotype. The chain couples TRBV6-1 to TRBJ2-7; 7 bases line up with TRBD1. Per germline, CDR1 MNHNS and CDR2 SASEGT. The length of the CDR3 is 14 residues. The V segment lost 4 bases and the J segment 2 bases; nucleotides outside the gene matches: 5. The CDR3 spells CASSVGGPTYEQYF. CDR3 bases: TGTGCCAGCAGTGTAGGGGGCCCCACCTACGAGCAGTACTTC.

Written as DNA, the CDR3 is TGCAGCGTCGATCCCCAGGGGCGGAGAGAGACCCAGTACTTC. The encoded protein is CSVDPQGRRETQYF. The chain joins TRBV29-1 to TRBJ2-5; a weak D match, TRBD1 (6 bases). This CDR3 comprises 14 residues. V lost 6 bases and J lost 4, with 18 bases in between. The germline gives CDR1 SQVTM, CDR2 ANQGSEA.

This clonotype was counted only a few times. The chain links TRBV19 to TRBJ1-5, with a possible D match to TRBD1 (6 bases). CDR3 length equals 15 residues. V was trimmed by 4 bases and J by 2 bases, leaving 12 bases between them. Germline assignment: CDR1 LNHDA and CDR2 SQIVND (reference sequence). CDR3 sequence (DNA): TGTGCCAGTAGTACAGGGGACGTGGGCAATCAGCCCCAGCATTTT. It codes for CASSTGDVGNQPQHF.

This clonotype was observed a single time. Because it lacks the conserved phenylalanine or tryptophan at the end, this CDR3 is likely a read error. The chain links TRBV5-1 to TRBJ1-1; D not resolved. This CDR3 has 16 amino acids. Trimming stripped 4 bases from V and 1 base from J, with 17 bases between. Germline V gives CDR1 SGHRS, CDR2 YFSETQ. The DNA of the CDR3 is TGCGCCAGCAGCGCGGTTCCTTGGGAGCCGAACACTGAAGCTTTCCTT. Amino acids: CASSAVPWEPNTEAFL.

This clonotype occurred a few times. V usage is TRBV5-8 and J usage is TRBJ2-3; D call uncertain. The germline CDR1 and CDR2 sequences are SGHTS and YDEGEE. This CDR3 spans 17 amino acids. Trimming stripped 4 bases from V and 0 bases from J, with 18 bases between. This CDR3 is CASSRSSSPMSTDTQYF. CDR3 nucleotides: TGTGCCAGCAGCCGTAGCTCTTCACCGATGAGCACAGATACGCAGTATTTT.

The chain joins TRBV6-1 to TRBJ2-7; unclear D gene. Trimming stripped 3 bases from V and 0 bases from J, with 9 bases between. There are 14 residues in the CDR3. Germline CDR1 MNHNS, CDR2 SASEGT. This CDR3 is CASSEGGSSYEQYF. DNA for the CDR3: TGTGCCAGCAGTGAGGGTGGATCCTCCTACGAGCAGTACTTC.

Here the CDR3 DNA reads TGTGCCTGGAGCCAACCCCCCCGACTAGCGGCAACCTACGAGCAGTACTTC. Translation: CAWSQPPRLAATYEQYF. The chain carries TRBV30 and TRBJ2-7, with 9 bases fitting TRBD2. Germline CDR1 reads GTSNPN; CDR2 reads SVGIG (reference sequence). V trimming: 3 bases; J trimming: 2 bases; junction bases outside the gene matches: 14. The CDR3 sequence is 17 residues long.